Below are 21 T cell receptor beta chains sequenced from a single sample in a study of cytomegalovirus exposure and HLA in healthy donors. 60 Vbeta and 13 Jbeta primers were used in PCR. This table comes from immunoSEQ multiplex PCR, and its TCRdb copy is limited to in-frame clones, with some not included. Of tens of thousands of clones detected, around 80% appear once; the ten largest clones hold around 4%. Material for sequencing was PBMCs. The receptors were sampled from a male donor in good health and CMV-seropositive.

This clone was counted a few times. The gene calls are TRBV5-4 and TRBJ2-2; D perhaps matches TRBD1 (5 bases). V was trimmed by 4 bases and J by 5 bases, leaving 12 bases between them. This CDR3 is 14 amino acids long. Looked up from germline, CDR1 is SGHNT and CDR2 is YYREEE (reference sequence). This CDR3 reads CASSNGRATGELFF. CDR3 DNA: TGTGCCAGCAGCAATGGCAGGGCAACCGGGGAGCTGTTTTTT.

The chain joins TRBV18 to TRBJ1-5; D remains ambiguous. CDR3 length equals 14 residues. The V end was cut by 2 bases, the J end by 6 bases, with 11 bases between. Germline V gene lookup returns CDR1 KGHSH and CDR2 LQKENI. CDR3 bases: TGTGCCAGCTCACCAAGCGGGCCAGGTCAGCCCCAGCATTTT. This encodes CASSPSGPGQPQHF.

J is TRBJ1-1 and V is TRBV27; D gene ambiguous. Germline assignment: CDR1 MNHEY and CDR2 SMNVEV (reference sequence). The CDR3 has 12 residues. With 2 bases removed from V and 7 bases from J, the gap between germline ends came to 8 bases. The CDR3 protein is CASSLRRGEAFF. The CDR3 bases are TGTGCCAGCAGTTTACGGCGGGGTGAAGCTTTCTTT.

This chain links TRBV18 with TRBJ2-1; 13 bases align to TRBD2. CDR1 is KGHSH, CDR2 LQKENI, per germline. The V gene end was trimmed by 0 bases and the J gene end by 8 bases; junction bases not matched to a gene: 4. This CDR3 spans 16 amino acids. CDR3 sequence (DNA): TGTGCCAGCTCACCACCGGGACTAGCGGGATTCGATGAGCAGTTCTTC. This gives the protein CASSPPGLAGFDEQFF. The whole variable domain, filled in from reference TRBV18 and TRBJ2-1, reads NAGVMQNPRHLVRRRGQEARLRCSPMKGHSHVYWYRQLPEEGLKFMVYLQKENIIDESGMPKERFSAEFPKEGPSILRIQQVVRGDSAAYFCASSPPGLAGFDEQFFGPGTRLTVL.

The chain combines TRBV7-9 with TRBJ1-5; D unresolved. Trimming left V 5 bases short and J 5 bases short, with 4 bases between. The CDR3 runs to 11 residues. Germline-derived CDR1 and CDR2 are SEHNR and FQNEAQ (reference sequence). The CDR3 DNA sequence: TGTGCCAGCAGCCGTGATCAGCCCCAGCATTTT. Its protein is CASSRDQPQHF.

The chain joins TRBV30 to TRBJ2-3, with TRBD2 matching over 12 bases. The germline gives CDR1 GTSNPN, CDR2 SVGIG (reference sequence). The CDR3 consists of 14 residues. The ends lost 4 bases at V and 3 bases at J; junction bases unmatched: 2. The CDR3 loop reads CAWTSGGATDTQYF. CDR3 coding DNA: TGTGCCTGGACTAGCGGGGGGGCGACAGATACGCAGTATTTT.

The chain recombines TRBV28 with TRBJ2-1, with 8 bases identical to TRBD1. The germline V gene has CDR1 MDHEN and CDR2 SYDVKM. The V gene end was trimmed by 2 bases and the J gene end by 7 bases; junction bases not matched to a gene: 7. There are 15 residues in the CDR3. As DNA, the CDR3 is TGTGCCAGCAGTTTAATCCAGGGGGCAAAGAATGAGCAGTTCTTC. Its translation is CASSLIQGAKNEQFF.

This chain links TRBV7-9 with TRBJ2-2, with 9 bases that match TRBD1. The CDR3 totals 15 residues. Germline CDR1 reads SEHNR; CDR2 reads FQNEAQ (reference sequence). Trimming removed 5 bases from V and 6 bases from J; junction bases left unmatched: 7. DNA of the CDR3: TGTGCCAGCAGCCGGGACAGGGAAAGGGCCGGGGAGCTGTTTTTT. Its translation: CASSRDRERAGELFF.

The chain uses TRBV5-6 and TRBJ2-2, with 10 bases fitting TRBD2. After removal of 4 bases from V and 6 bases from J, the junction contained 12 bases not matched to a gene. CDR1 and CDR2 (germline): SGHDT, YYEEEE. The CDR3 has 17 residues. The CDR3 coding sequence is TGTGCCAGCAGCCTAGGCGGTCTAGCGGGAGCTCCCGGGGAGCTGTTTTTT. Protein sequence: CASSLGGLAGAPGELFF. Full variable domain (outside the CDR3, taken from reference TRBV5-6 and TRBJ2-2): DAGVTQSPTHLIKTRGQQVTLRCSPKSGHDTVSWYQQALGQGPQFIFQYYEEEERQRGNFPDRFSGHQFPNYSSELNVNALLLGDSALYLCASSLGGLAGAPGELFFGEGSRLTVL.

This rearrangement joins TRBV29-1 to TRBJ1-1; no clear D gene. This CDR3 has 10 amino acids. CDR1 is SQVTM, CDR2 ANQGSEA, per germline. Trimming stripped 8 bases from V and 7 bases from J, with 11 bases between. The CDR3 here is CSSDGGEAFF. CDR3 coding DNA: TGCAGCTCCGACGGAGGTGAAGCTTTCTTT.

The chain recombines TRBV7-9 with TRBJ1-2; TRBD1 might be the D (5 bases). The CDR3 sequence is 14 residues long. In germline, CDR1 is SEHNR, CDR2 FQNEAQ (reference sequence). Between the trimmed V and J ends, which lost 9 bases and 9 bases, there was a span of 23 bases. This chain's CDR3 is CARVALSGAARYTF. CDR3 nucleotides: TGTGCCAGAGTGGCCCTCAGCGGGGCAGCCCGCTACACCTTC.

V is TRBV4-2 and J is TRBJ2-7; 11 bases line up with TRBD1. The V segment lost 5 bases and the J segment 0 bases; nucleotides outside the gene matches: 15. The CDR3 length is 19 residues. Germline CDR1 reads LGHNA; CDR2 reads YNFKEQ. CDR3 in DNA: TGTGCCAGCAGCTTTCGTCAGGACAGGGGGCTAGGGAGCTCCTACGAGCAGTACTTC. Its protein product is CASSFRQDRGLGSSYEQYF.

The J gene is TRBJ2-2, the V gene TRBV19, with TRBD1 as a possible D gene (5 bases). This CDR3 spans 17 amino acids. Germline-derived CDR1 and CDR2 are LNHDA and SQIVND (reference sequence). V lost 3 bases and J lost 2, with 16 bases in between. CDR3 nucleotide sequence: TGTGCCAGTAGTATTAGATTGGGGCAGATAAACACCGGGGAGCTGTTTTTT. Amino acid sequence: CASSIRLGQINTGELFF.

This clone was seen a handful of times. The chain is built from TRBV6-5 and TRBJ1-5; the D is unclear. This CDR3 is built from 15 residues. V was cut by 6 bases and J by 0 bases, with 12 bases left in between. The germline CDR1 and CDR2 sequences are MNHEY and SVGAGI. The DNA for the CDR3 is TGTGCCAGCAGCAGAAATCAGAATAGCAATCAGCCCCAGCATTTT. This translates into CASSRNQNSNQPQHF.

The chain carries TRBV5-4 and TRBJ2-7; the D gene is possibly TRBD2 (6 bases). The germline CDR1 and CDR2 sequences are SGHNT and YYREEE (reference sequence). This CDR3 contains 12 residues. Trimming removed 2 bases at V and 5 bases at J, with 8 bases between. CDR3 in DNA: TGTGCCAGCAGCTTTTGGGGGGACGAGCAGTACTTC. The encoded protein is CASSFWGDEQYF.

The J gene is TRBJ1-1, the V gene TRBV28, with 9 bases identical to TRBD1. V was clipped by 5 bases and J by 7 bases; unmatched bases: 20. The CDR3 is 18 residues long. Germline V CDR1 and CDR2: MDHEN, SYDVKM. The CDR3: CASSGDRVTTPVFREAFF. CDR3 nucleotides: TGTGCCAGCAGTGGGGACAGGGTGACGACCCCTGTATTTCGTGAAGCTTTCTTT. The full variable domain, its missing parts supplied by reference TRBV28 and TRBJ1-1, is DVKVTQSSRYLVKRTGEKVFLECVQDMDHENMFWYRQDPGLGLRLIYFSYDVKMKEKGDIPEGYSVSREKKERFSLILESASTNQTSMYLCASSGDRVTTPVFREAFFGQGTRLTVV.

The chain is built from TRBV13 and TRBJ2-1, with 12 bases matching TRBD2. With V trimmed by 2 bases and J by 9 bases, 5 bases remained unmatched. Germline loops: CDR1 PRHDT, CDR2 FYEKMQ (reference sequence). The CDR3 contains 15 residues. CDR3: CASSLLAGGPGEQFF. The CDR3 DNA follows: TGTGCCAGCAGCTTACTAGCGGGAGGGCCGGGTGAGCAGTTCTTC.

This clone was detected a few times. CDR3 sequence: CASSLWLSATNEKLFF. CDR3 nucleotide sequence: TGTGCCAGCAGTTTATGGCTTTCGGCAACTAATGAAAAACTGTTTTTT. The J gene is TRBJ1-4, the V gene TRBV28; no firm D call. CDR3 size: 16 residues. Between the trimmed V and J ends, which lost 0 bases and 0 bases, there was a span of 8 bases. In germline, CDR1 is MDHEN, CDR2 SYDVKM.

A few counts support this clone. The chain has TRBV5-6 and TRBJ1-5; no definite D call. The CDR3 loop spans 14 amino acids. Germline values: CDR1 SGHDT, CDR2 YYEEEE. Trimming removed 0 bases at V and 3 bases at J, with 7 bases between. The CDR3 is CASSLGLFNQPQHF. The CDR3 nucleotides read TGTGCCAGCAGCTTGGGACTTTTCAATCAGCCCCAGCATTTT.

CDR3 DNA: TGTGCCAGCAGTTCGGTCCAGGGCACCTTGGATACGCAGTATTTT. The encoded protein is CASSSVQGTLDTQYF. The genes are TRBV28 and TRBJ2-3; TRBD1 is a possible D gene (5 bases). CDR3 size: 15 residues. Between the trimmed V and J ends, which lost 4 bases and 6 bases, there was a span of 17 bases. Germline CDR1 MDHEN, CDR2 SYDVKM.

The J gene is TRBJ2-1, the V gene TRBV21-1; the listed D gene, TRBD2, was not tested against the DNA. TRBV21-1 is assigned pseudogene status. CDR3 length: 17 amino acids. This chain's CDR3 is CASSNLTSGGPNNEQFF. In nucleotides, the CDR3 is TGTGCCAGCAGCAACCTAACTAGCGGGGGGCCTAACAATGAGCAGTTCTTC.